The 21 T cell receptor beta chains in this list originate from one sample, sequenced in a study of breast tumors, draining lymph nodes, adjacent tissues. TCRdb itself ran the multiplex PCR reads through MiXCR, one entry per CDR3 protein. The sample has over 130,000 distinct CDR3 sequences; 30% to 35% are singletons. Axillary draining lymph nodes of breast cancer patients supplied the node samples. Sequencing used axillary lymph node tissue. The receptors shown here come from a female donor with breast cancer. Some clones in this sample may be carry-over from other donors' samples.

This clonotype has a count of ten or more. The chain has TRBV6-6 and TRBJ1-3, with a weak D call TRBD1 (5 bases). The V end lost 3 bases, the J end lost 4 bases, and 19 bases lay between the germline ends. The CDR3 length is 17 residues. Germline values: CDR1 MNHNY, CDR2 SVGAGI (reference sequence). The chain's CDR3 is CASSYLGTSVLGNTIYF. CDR3 DNA: TGTGCCAGCAGTTATCTGGGGACGTCTGTCTTGGGAAACACCATATATTTT.

The J gene is TRBJ1-4, the V gene TRBV7-9; 9 nucleotides line up with TRBD1. This CDR3 comprises 15 residues. Germline lookup yields CDR1 SEHNR and CDR2 FQNEAQ (reference sequence). After removal of 5 bases from V and 7 bases from J, the junction contained 8 bases not matched to a gene. The CDR3 bases are TGTGCCAGCAGCCCTAATACAGGGGGCGGTGAAAAACTGTTTTTT. It translates to CASSPNTGGGEKLFF.

This clonotype was seen repeatedly, ten times or more. The chain is built from TRBV7-9 and TRBJ2-1; D unclear. V lost 0 bases to trimming and J lost 13 bases, with 4 bases between them. The CDR3 totals 10 residues. Germline CDR1 is SEHNR and CDR2 is FQNEAQ (reference sequence). This CDR3 is CASSLAPQFF. The CDR3 region has the DNA TGTGCCAGCAGCTTAGCACCTCAGTTCTTC.

This clonotype was detected only a few times. The chain combines TRBV24-1 with TRBJ1-1, with no clear D. There are 13 residues in the CDR3. Looked up from germline, CDR1 is KGHDR and CDR2 is SFDVKD. V gave up 5 bases and J gave up 6 bases, with 12 bases separating them. The DNA for the CDR3 is TGTGCCACCAGTGGAGGGTTCGGGCCTGAAGCTTTCTTT. This translates into CATSGGFGPEAFF.

Worth noting for this clonotype: Mismatch with germline at one junction end may stem from a read error. The chain carries TRBV29-1 and TRBJ1-4, with D maybe TRBD1 (5 bases). This CDR3 has 12 amino acids. Germline lookup yields CDR1 SQVTM and CDR2 ANQGSEA. CDR3 sequence: CSVELQGEKLSF. The CDR3 DNA reads TGCAGCGTTGAGCTCCAGGGTGAAAAACTGTCTTTT.

In this sample, this clonotype turned up many times. This chain connects TRBV14 to TRBJ2-1; TRBD1 agrees at 7 bases. CDR1 and CDR2 (germline): SGHDN, FVKESK. The CDR3 extends over 19 amino acids. V was clipped by 5 bases and J by 0 bases; unmatched bases: 16. The CDR3 loop is CASSYNGQVFLSSYNEQFF. DNA of the CDR3: TGTGCCAGCAGCTACAACGGACAGGTCTTTCTAAGCTCCTACAATGAGCAGTTCTTC.

This clonotype turned up a few times. The chain carries TRBV7-9 and TRBJ1-1, with a tentative D call TRBD1 (5 bases). The CDR3 contains 16 residues. CDR1 SEHNR and CDR2 FQNEAQ come from the germline V gene (reference sequence). The germline V and J ends were trimmed by 7 bases and 2 bases, with 20 bases remaining between them. DNA for the CDR3: TGTGCCAGCACCGGACGCGACGGGACCATAAACACTGAAGCTTTCTTT. The encoded protein is CASTGRDGTINTEAFF.

The chain couples TRBV20-1 to TRBJ1-3, with D unresolved. Looked up from germline, CDR1 is DFQATT and CDR2 is SNEGSKA (reference sequence). CDR3 size: 21 residues. Trimming shortened V by 6 bases and J by 0 bases, and 33 bases separated the two germline ends. The CDR3 reads CSASVETSDFGRTTSGNTIYF. Here the CDR3 DNA reads TGCAGTGCCTCCGTGGAGACTAGCGACTTTGGACGGACGACCTCTGGAAACACCATATATTTT.

Turning to this clonotype: One base away lies a much larger clone, so this may be a sequencing read error. V and J are TRBV19 and TRBJ1-2; a weak D match, TRBD1 (5 bases). This CDR3 contains 15 residues. V shed 5 bases and J shed 4 bases, with 17 bases lying between them. Germline V gene sequence: CDR1 LNHDA, CDR2 SQIVND (reference sequence). As DNA, the CDR3 is TGTGCCAGTAGTGCCGGGACCATGGACTTCTATGGCTACACCTTC. Translated, it gives CASSAGTMDFYGYTF.

This clonotype has ten or more counts. V usage is TRBV5-4 and J usage is TRBJ2-6; 10 bases align to TRBD2. This CDR3 spans 20 amino acids. Germline lookup yields CDR1 SGHNT and CDR2 YYREEE (reference sequence). The junction had 12 bases not matched to a gene; V was cut back by 3 bases and J by 0 bases. CDR3: CASSSGPLAGAFSGANVLTF. The CDR3 DNA reads as TGTGCCAGCAGCTCCGGACCTCTAGCGGGGGCCTTCTCTGGGGCCAACGTCCTGACTTTC.

This clonotype has at least ten counts. The gene calls are TRBV5-6 and TRBJ2-7; D not resolved. The V and J ends lost 4 bases and 4 bases respectively, with 9 bases between them. Per the germline V gene, CDR1 is SGHDT and CDR2 is YYEEEE. CDR3 size: 12 residues. The CDR3, as DNA: TGTGCCAGCAGCACTTACCGATACGAGCAGTACTTC. It specifies CASSTYRYEQYF.

This clonotype appeared a few times. This chain joins TRBV7-6 and TRBJ1-1, with D perhaps TRBD1 (5 bases). CDR1 and CDR2 (germline): SGHVS, FNYEAQ. This CDR3 has 13 residues. Trimming removed 5 bases at V and 4 bases at J, with 11 bases between. DNA for the CDR3: TGTGCCAGCAGCCACATTGGGGGCACTGAAGCTTTCTTT. It specifies CASSHIGGTEAFF.

This clonotype was counted only a few times. The chain employs TRBV19 and TRBJ1-1; D remains ambiguous. Trimming took off 2 bases at V and 4 bases at J, with 11 bases between the two ends. Germline V gene data show CDR1 as LNHDA and CDR2 as SQIVND (reference sequence). The length of the CDR3 is 14 residues. CDR3 region: CASSIQGFGTEAFF. The DNA of the CDR3 is TGTGCCAGTAGTATACAAGGTTTTGGCACTGAAGCTTTCTTT.

This clonotype was seen more than once but under ten times. This may arise from a read error, as a much more abundant clone is one base away. The chain employs TRBV6-5 and TRBJ1-2; D gene ambiguous. Germline V gene lookup returns CDR1 MNHEY and CDR2 SVGAGI. The CDR3 loop spans 15 amino acids. V lost 6 bases and J lost 6, with 20 bases in between. CDR3 coding DNA: TGTGCCAGCAGGCCACAGCCGCAAATAAGCCATGGCTACACCTTC. It translates to CASRPQPQISHGYTF.

This clonotype was detected ten times or more. The V call is TRBV29-1, the J call TRBJ1-2, with D possibly being TRBD1 (5 bases). The CDR3 sequence is 12 residues long. CDR1 SQVTM and CDR2 ANQGSEA come from the germline V gene. The ends were cut back, 4 bases at V and 3 bases at J, with 9 bases in the middle. The CDR3 DNA reads as TGCAGCGTTGGGCAGGGACACTATGGCTACACCTTC. It codes for CSVGQGHYGYTF.

The rearrangement links TRBV7-8 to TRBJ2-5; the match to TRBD2 covers 9 bases. After removal of 1 base from V and 5 bases from J, the junction contained 8 bases not matched to a gene. CDR3 length: 16 amino acids. CDR1 is SGHVS, CDR2 FQNEAQ, per germline. DNA for the CDR3: TGTGCCAGCAGCTTAGGGGTACTAGCGGGTAGGGAGACCCAGTACTTC. Translation gives CASSLGVLAGRETQYF.

The table lists this clonotype with a few counts. Without the conserved terminal phenylalanine or tryptophan, this CDR3 likely stems from a read error. V and J are TRBV4-3 and TRBJ2-3; D is possibly TRBD1 or TRBD2 (5 bases each). Per the germline V gene, CDR1 is LGHNA and CDR2 is YSLEER. The CDR3 length is 14 residues. The CDR3 nucleotides are TGCGCCAGCAGCCAAGGGGGCATGGGAGATATGCAGTATCTT. This encodes CASSQGGMGDMQYL.

This clonotype was detected many times. CDR3 DNA sequence: TGTGCCAGTAGTATTCTGGCGGGGGAAGAGGAGCAGTTCTTC. Translation gives CASSILAGEEEQFF. This chain uses TRBV19 with TRBJ2-1; 7 positions agree with TRBD2. The CDR3 loop spans 14 amino acids. V lost 3 bases to trimming and J lost 10 bases; unmatched junction nucleotides: 9. Germline lookup yields CDR1 LNHDA and CDR2 SQIVND (reference sequence).

This clonotype appeared a single time. Given the absence of the conserved phenylalanine or tryptophan at the CDR3 end, a read error is likely. The chain links TRBV7-9 to TRBJ2-5; 7 nucleotides agree with TRBD2. CDR1 is SEHNR and CDR2 is FQNEAQ in the germline V gene (reference sequence). With 8 bases clipped from V and 5 bases from J, the junction kept 2 bases outside the gene matches. This CDR3 region has 11 residues. CDR3 region: CASAAGETQYL. CDR3 nucleotides: TGTGCCAGCGCAGCGGGGGAGACCCAGTACCTC.

The V and J genes are TRBV18 and TRBJ2-6; tentative D call: TRBD1 (6 bases). CDR1 is KGHSH and CDR2 is LQKENI in the germline V gene. The length of the CDR3 is 16 residues. V dropped 2 bases and J dropped 2 bases, with 10 bases sitting between them. The CDR3 here is CASSPVQGPGANVLTF. The CDR3 DNA sequence: TGTGCCAGCTCACCAGTCCAGGGGCCTGGGGCCAACGTCCTGACTTTC.

On this clonotype: No conserved phenylalanine or tryptophan ends this CDR3, so it is likely a read error. The J gene is TRBJ2-7, the V gene TRBV3-1; 10 nucleotides line up with TRBD2. The CDR3 length is 13 residues. Germline loops: CDR1 LGHDT, CDR2 YNNKEL (reference sequence). The DNA for the CDR3 is TGCGCCAGCAGCCAACTAGCGGGGCGCGAGCAGTACTCC. Its translation: CASSQLAGREQYS.